This TCR beta chain originates from a study of monozygotic twins with inflammatory bowel disease. TCRdb processed the 5' RACE reads again and assigns one entry to each CDR3 protein, with no DNA. The sample has 80,000 or so distinct CDR3 sequences. Germline-derived CDR1 and CDR2 are SNHLY and FYNNEI. The CDR3 is made up of 14 amino acids. Regarding this clonotype: The antigen remains unidentified.

Study findings and constraints: Extra variability in the repertoires of patients may have come from differing immunosuppressive treatments.

Specimen: blood. The chain links TRBV2 to TRBJ2-2; TCRdb proposes TRBD1, but this gene call is untestable without DNA. The TCR sequence derives from a human donor with ulcerative colitis or Crohn's disease, or a healthy co-twin of an affected twin (not recorded which). The CDR3: CASRRDTNTGELFF.